This TCR beta chain was found in a study of T cells after yellow fever vaccination. Findings of the study overall: Across the CD4 and CD8 compartments, a small share of clonotypes was present in both. Peak timing came faster in the weaker secondary response, day 5 versus 15. Sorted repertoires could include abundant contaminating clonotypes from bulk cells.

This clonotype has a handful of counts. The antigen is unknown. Trimming left V 6 bases short and J 5 bases short, with 14 bases between. This CDR3 contains 13 residues. Germline CDR1 and CDR2: SGHRS and YFSETQ. Template switching by 5'RACE produced TCR cDNA, adding a universal primer site and UMIs. From the 5' RACE reads, TCRdb called clonotypes with MiXCR, one entry per CDR3 protein. The table records some 110,000 distinct CDR3 sequences, more than 6.5% of them present only once. This specimen consisted of CD4+ T cells sorted from PBMCs, obtained more than 8 days after the first yellow fever vaccination. This sequence was found in a man aged 18-30 years who received the YFV17D yellow fever vaccine. The rearrangement joins TRBV5-1 to TRBJ2-5, with D maybe TRBD2 (6 bases). The DNA of the CDR3 is TGCGCCAGCAAGGACGGCGGGGTGGAGACCCAGTACTTC. Translated, it gives CASKDGGVETQYF.